This T cell receptor beta chain appears in the sequencing data of a study of neurological immune-mediated disorders. Every sequencing run returned over 190 million TCR-beta sequences, which were derived from 15-18 subjects. Each CDR3 protein is one row after TCRdb ran MiXCR on the 5' RACE reads. The table records about 49,000 distinct CDR3 sequences, 8% to 10% of them present only once. Note on this clonotype: Its antigen is currently unknown.

Indicated time point: longitudinal time-point 1 (baseline). Study-wide points: HTLV-1-associated myelopathy displayed the greatest TCR clonal expansion, and multiple sclerosis exhibited the smallest, lower than that of healthy controls.

This sequence was found in a woman aged 40-49 years in good health. Sequencing input: PBMCs.

In DNA form, the CDR3 reads TGTGCCAGCAGTGTCCAGCGGGGGACCTACAATGAGCAGTTCTTC. This sequence encodes CASSVQRGTYNEQFF. The J gene is TRBJ2-1, the V gene TRBV2; 8 bases map to TRBD2. This CDR3 contains 15 residues. Germline CDR1 reads SNHLY; CDR2 reads FYNNEI. Trimming at V came to 4 bases and at J to 2 bases, leaving 4 bases not matched to a gene.